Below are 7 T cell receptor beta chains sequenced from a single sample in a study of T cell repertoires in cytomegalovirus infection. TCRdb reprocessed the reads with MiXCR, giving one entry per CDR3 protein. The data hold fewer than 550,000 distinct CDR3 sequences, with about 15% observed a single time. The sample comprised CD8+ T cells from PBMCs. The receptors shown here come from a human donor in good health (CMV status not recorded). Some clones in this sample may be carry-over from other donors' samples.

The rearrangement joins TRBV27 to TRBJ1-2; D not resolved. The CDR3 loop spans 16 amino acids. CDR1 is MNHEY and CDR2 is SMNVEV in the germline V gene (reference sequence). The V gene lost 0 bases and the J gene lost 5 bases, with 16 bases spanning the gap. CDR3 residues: CASSLSISGEGYGYTF. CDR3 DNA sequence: TGTGCCAGCAGTTTATCGATCAGTGGGGAGGGTTATGGCTACACCTTC.

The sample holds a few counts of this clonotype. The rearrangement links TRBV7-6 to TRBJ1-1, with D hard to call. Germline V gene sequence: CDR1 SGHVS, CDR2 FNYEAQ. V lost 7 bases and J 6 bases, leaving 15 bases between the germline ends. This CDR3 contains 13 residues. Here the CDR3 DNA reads TGTGCCAGCACCCCACTTAGCTTACCTGAAGCTTTCTTT. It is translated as CASTPLSLPEAFF.

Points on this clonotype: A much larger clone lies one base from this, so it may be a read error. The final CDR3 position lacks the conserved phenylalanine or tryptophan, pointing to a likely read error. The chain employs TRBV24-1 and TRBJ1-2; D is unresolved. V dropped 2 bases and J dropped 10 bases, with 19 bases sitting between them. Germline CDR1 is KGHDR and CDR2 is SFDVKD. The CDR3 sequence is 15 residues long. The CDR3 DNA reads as TGTGCCACCAGTGATTCCTCTGGAACTCAAAGGGACTACACCTTA. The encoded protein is CATSDSSGTQRDYTL.

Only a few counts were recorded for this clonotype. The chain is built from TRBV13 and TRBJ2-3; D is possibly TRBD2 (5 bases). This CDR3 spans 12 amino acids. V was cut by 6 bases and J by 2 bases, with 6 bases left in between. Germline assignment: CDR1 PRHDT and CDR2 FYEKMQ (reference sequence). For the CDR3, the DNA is TGTGCCAGCAGAGACTACACAGATACGCAGTATTTT. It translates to CASRDYTDTQYF.

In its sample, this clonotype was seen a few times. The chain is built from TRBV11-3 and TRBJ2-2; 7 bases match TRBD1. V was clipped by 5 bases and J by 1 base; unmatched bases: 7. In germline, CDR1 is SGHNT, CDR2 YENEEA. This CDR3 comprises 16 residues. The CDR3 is CASSGKDRENTGELFF. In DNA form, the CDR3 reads TGTGCCAGCAGCGGAAAAGACAGGGAGAACACCGGGGAGCTGTTTTTT.

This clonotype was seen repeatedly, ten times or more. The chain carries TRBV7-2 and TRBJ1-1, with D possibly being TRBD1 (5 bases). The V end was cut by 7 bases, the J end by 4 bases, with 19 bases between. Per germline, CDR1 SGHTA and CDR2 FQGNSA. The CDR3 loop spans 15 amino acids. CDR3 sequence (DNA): TGTGCCAGCAACTCCCCCACCGAGGGGTTCACTGAAGCTTTCTTT. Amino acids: CASNSPTEGFTEAFF.

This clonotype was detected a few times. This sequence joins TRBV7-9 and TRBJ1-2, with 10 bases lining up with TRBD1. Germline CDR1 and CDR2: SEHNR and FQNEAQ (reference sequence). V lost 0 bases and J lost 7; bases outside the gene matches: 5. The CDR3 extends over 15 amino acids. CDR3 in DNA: TGTGCCAGCAGCTTAGCGCAGGGACAGGGGATTGGCTACACCTTC. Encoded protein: CASSLAQGQGIGYTF.